This entry lists 27 T cell receptor beta chains sequenced from one sample in a study of T cells in Graves' hyperthyroidism and ophthalmopathy. RNA transcripts gave rise to amplified TCR beta CDR3 regions. With the HTBI primer set, the TCR CDR3 went through a first round of RT-PCR. One entry per CDR3 protein results from TCRdb running MiXCR on the multiplex PCR reads. This sample carries approximately 560,000 distinct CDR3 sequences, 15% to 19% of them seen once, and the ten largest clones take about 7%. Material: blood. The receptors here all came from a young woman with Graves' hyperthyroidism.

The sample holds many counts of this clonotype. The genes are TRBV5-1 and TRBJ2-7; 7 bases fit TRBD2. The ends lost 4 bases at V and 5 bases at J; junction bases unmatched: 6. Germline V gene lookup returns CDR1 SGHRS and CDR2 YFSETQ. There are 13 residues in the CDR3. The DNA for the CDR3 is TGCGCCAGCAGCCGTGGGAGGGTGGACGAGCAGTACTTC. Translated: CASSRGRVDEQYF.

This clonotype has at least ten counts. The genes are TRBV12-5 and TRBJ2-5; D is possibly TRBD1 (5 bases). The CDR3 runs 13 residues. The germline V and J ends were trimmed by 6 bases and 1 base, with 9 bases remaining between them. Germline values: CDR1 LGHNT, CDR2 FRNRAP. This chain's CDR3 is CASGRTIQETQYF. CDR3 coding DNA: TGTGCTAGTGGGCGGACAATCCAAGAGACCCAGTACTTC.

This clonotype was detected many times. The J gene is TRBJ2-1, the V gene TRBV6-1; D is unclear. Trimming stripped 8 bases from V and 3 bases from J, with 11 bases between. This CDR3 comprises 13 residues. Germline lookup yields CDR1 MNHNS and CDR2 SASEGT. The CDR3 coding sequence is TGTGCCAGCCTGTACCCCGACTACAATGAGCAGTTCTTC. This gives the protein CASLYPDYNEQFF.

This sequence joins TRBV3-1 and TRBJ2-7; 11 bases match TRBD2. The CDR3 is made up of 15 amino acids. V gave up 4 bases and J gave up 2 bases; unmatched junction bases: 4. Germline loops: CDR1 LGHDT, CDR2 YNNKEL (reference sequence). CDR3 bases: TGTGCCAGCAGCCCCTTAGCGGGAGGGGCCTACGAGCAGTACTTC. Translated: CASSPLAGGAYEQYF.

The V and J genes are TRBV6-5 and TRBJ2-7, with 7 bases fitting TRBD1. This CDR3 spans 16 amino acids. Trimming removed 1 base from V and 3 bases from J; junction bases left unmatched: 9. Germline CDR1 reads MNHEY; CDR2 reads SVGAGI. This chain's CDR3 is CASSYLQGNPFYEQYF. CDR3 in DNA: TGTGCCAGCAGTTACTTACAGGGGAACCCTTTCTACGAGCAGTACTTC.

This clonotype was observed many times. The chain combines TRBV7-2 with TRBJ2-7; TRBD1 aligns across 8 bases. CDR1 and CDR2 from the germline V gene are SGHTA and FQGNSA. Losses at the gene ends were 2 bases for V and 2 bases for J; bases not matched to a gene: 8. The CDR3 is made up of 16 amino acids. CDR3 sequence (DNA): TGTGCCAGCAGCTTAAACGGACAGGGCAGCGCCTACGAGCAGTACTTC. This encodes CASSLNGQGSAYEQYF.

This clonotype was seen at least ten times. The chain has TRBV2 and TRBJ1-1; D ambiguous. Germline lookup yields CDR1 SNHLY and CDR2 FYNNEI. CDR3 length: 13 residues. Trimming left V 5 bases short and J 7 bases short, with 14 bases between. The CDR3 DNA is TGTGCCAGCAGTCGATTTGACGGGGATGAAGCTTTCTTT. The encoded protein is CASSRFDGDEAFF.

This clonotype occurred many times. The V call is TRBV7-2, the J call TRBJ2-7; D uncertain. The CDR3 loop spans 13 amino acids. Trimming cost V 0 bases and J 6 bases, with 9 bases left between them. Germline V lookup: CDR1 SGHTA, CDR2 FQGNSA. CDR3 in amino acids: CASSLAGRSEQYF. CDR3 DNA: TGTGCCAGCAGCTTAGCGGGAAGGAGCGAGCAGTACTTC.

This clonotype was counted ten times or more. This rearrangement joins TRBV28 to TRBJ2-4; TRBD1 might be the D (6 bases). Germline values: CDR1 MDHEN, CDR2 SYDVKM. Trimming pared 2 bases from V and 1 base from J, leaving 9 bases between. This CDR3 region has 15 residues. In DNA form, the CDR3 reads TGTGCCAGCAGTTTACAGGGGCTGGCCAAAAACATTCAGTACTTC. Residues: CASSLQGLAKNIQYF.

V and J are TRBV4-1 and TRBJ2-1; the D gene is possibly TRBD1 (10 bases). Germline V lookup: CDR1 MGHRA, CDR2 YSYEKL. CDR3 length: 22 residues. Trimming took 4 bases from V and 5 from J, leaving 36 bases between them. The CDR3 sequence is CASSRAGTGVPSGTLWDNEQFF. The CDR3, as DNA: TGCGCCAGCAGCCGAGCCGGGACAGGGGTACCTAGCGGGACCCTGTGGGACAATGAGCAGTTCTTC.

This clonotype has just a few counts. The chain couples TRBV2 to TRBJ1-2; D remains ambiguous. Germline assignment: CDR1 SNHLY and CDR2 FYNNEI. The CDR3 loop spans 13 amino acids. The V and J ends lost 3 bases and 4 bases respectively, with 9 bases between them. The CDR3 loop reads CASSDPGVYGYTF. The DNA for the CDR3 is TGTGCCAGCAGTGATCCGGGTGTCTATGGCTACACCTTC. Full variable domain (outside the CDR3, taken from reference TRBV2 and TRBJ1-2): EPEVTQTPSHQVTQMGQEVILRCVPISNHLYFYWYRQILGQKVEFLVSFYNNEISEKSEIFDDQFSVERPDGSNFTLKIRSTKLEDSAMYFCASSDPGVYGYTFGSGTRLTVV.

This clonotype was seen only a few times. V and J are TRBV3-1 and TRBJ2-1; the match to TRBD2 covers 9 bases. Unmatched junction bases numbered 15, after V lost 9 bases and J lost 0 bases. Germline V CDR1 and CDR2: LGHDT, YNNKEL (reference sequence). This CDR3 is 18 amino acids long. The CDR3 sequence: CARFDQPSGISSYNEQFF. The CDR3 region has the DNA TGTGCCAGGTTTGACCAGCCTAGCGGGATTAGCTCCTACAATGAGCAGTTCTTC.

This clonotype was seen ten or more times. The chain combines TRBV18 with TRBJ2-5; TRBD1 matches at 8 bases. The ends lost 8 bases at V and 1 base at J; junction bases unmatched: 12. The CDR3 runs to 16 residues. Looked up from germline, CDR1 is KGHSH and CDR2 is LQKENI. CDR3 DNA: TGTGCCAGCCGACCGGGACAGGTGATCCCCCAAGAGACCCAGTACTTC. Its protein is CASRPGQVIPQETQYF.

The gene calls are TRBV20-1 and TRBJ1-2; D remains unclear. The V end was cut by 4 bases, the J end by 7 bases, with 19 bases between. From germline, CDR1 is DFQATT and CDR2 SNEGSKA (reference sequence). This CDR3 spans 14 amino acids. The CDR3 loop is CSATGVTEVGGYTF. CDR3 bases: TGCAGTGCTACGGGTGTGACGGAGGTCGGTGGCTACACCTTC.

This clonotype was detected ten times or more. The rearrangement links TRBV20-1 to TRBJ2-1; 12 nucleotides agree with TRBD2. The CDR3 spans 14 residues. The germline gives CDR1 DFQATT, CDR2 SNEGSKA (reference sequence). V shed 6 bases, J shed 6 bases, and the junction held 6 bases outside the gene matches. The CDR3 DNA follows: TGCAGTGCCCTGACTAGCGGGAGCATCAATGAGCAGTTCTTC. Residues: CSALTSGSINEQFF.

In the case of this clonotype: A read error may produce the germline difference seen at one junction end. The chain couples TRBV10-2 to TRBJ2-7; D unresolved. The CDR3 has 12 residues. Germline CDR1 reads WSHSY; CDR2 reads SAAADI. CDR3 region: CASREYGYEQYF. In DNA, the CDR3 is TGCGCCAGCAGGGAGTATGGCTACGAGCAGTACTTC.

This clonotype was seen at least ten times. The V gene is TRBV28, the J gene TRBJ2-7; perhaps TRBD1 as D (5 bases). Germline CDR1 reads MDHEN; CDR2 reads SYDVKM. Trimming cost V 4 bases and J 6 bases, with 16 bases left between them. The CDR3 sequence is 14 residues long. In nucleotides, the CDR3 is TGTGCCAGCAGTTACGTCGCAGGGCAGGGCGAGCAGTACTTC. This gives the protein CASSYVAGQGEQYF. The whole variable domain, filled in from reference TRBV28 and TRBJ2-7, reads DVKVTQSSRYLVKRTGEKVFLECVQDMDHENMFWYRQDPGLGLRLIYFSYDVKMKEKGDIPEGYSVSREKKERFSLILESASTNQTSMYLCASSYVAGQGEQYFGPGTRLTVT.

This clonotype appeared many times. The chain joins TRBV2 to TRBJ2-7; 10 bases are a match to TRBD2. J gave up 2 bases and V 6 bases, and 13 bases lay outside the gene matches. The CDR3 is 17 amino acids. Per the germline V gene, CDR1 is SNHLY and CDR2 is FYNNEI. In DNA form, the CDR3 reads TGTGCCAGCAGAGCCGGGACTAGCGTCGAGCGAGCCTACGAGCAGTACTTC. Translated: CASRAGTSVERAYEQYF.

About this clonotype: The junction differs from germline at one of its ends, possibly a read error. The DNA for the CDR3 is TGCGCCAGCAGCCAAGATTCGAGTACCTACAATGAGCAGTTCTTC. This translates into CASSQDSSTYNEQFF. The J gene is TRBJ2-1, the V gene TRBV7-2; no firm D call. This CDR3 region has 15 residues. Germline CDR1 reads SGHTA; CDR2 reads FQGNSA.

The table lists this clonotype with a few counts. The rearrangement uses TRBV6-1 and TRBJ2-1; no definite D call. From germline, CDR1 is MNHNS and CDR2 SASEGT. This CDR3 comprises 15 residues. V lost 8 bases to trimming and J lost 6 bases, with 20 bases between them. CDR3: CASSPAEIDLNEQFF. CDR3 in DNA: TGTGCCAGCTCCCCCGCGGAGATTGATCTCAATGAGCAGTTCTTC.

The chain combines TRBV9 with TRBJ1-2; no definite D call. V lost 3 bases, J lost 1 base, and 13 bases lay in between. Germline values: CDR1 SGDLS, CDR2 YYNGEE. The CDR3 is 15 amino acids. CDR3 sequence: CASSAGLTDNYGYTF. The CDR3 DNA reads as TGTGCCAGCAGCGCCGGACTGACTGATAACTATGGCTACACCTTC. The entire variable domain, with the rest obtained from reference TRBV9 and TRBJ1-2, is as follows: DSGVTQTPKHLITATGQRVTLRCSPRSGDLSVYWYQQSLDQGLQFLIQYYNGEERAKGNILERFSAQQFPDLHSELNLSSLELGDSALYFCASSAGLTDNYGYTFGSGTRLTVV.

The rearrangement joins TRBV14 to TRBJ1-4; D is ambiguous. The germline CDR1 and CDR2 sequences are SGHDN and FVKESK. This CDR3 has 15 residues. Trimming removed 1 base from V and 7 bases from J, with 13 bases in between. CDR3 residues: CASSQVFGFSEKLFF. CDR3 sequence (DNA): TGTGCCAGCAGCCAAGTTTTCGGTTTCAGTGAAAAACTGTTTTTT. The full variable domain, in which reference TRBV14 and TRBJ1-4 provide the parts outside the CDR3, is EAGVTQFPSHSVIEKGQTVTLRCDPISGHDNLYWYRRVMGKEIKFLLHFVKESKQDESGMPNNRFLAERTGGTYSTLKVQPAELEDSGVYFCASSQVFGFSEKLFFGSGTQLSVL.

This clonotype was detected a few times. The V and J genes are TRBV6-2 or TRBV6-3 and TRBJ2-3; D not certain. Trimming stripped 3 bases from V and 3 bases from J, with 4 bases between. Germline V gene data show CDR1 as MNHEY and CDR2 as SVGEGT. The CDR3 has 12 amino acids. The CDR3 nucleotides are TGTGCCAGCAGTTATGCGACAGATACGCAGTATTTT. Protein sequence: CASSYATDTQYF.

This clonotype was seen more than once but under ten times. The chain combines TRBV20-1 with TRBJ1-5, with TRBD1 matching 9 bases. Germline V gives CDR1 DFQATT, CDR2 SNEGSKA (reference sequence). Trimming took 6 bases from V and 6 from J; bases not matched to a gene: 12. The CDR3 has 15 amino acids. This chain's CDR3 is CSASTGGGQVQPQHF. CDR3 bases: TGCAGTGCGTCGACAGGGGGAGGTCAAGTTCAGCCCCAGCATTTT.

This clonotype was seen more than once but under ten times. The chain couples TRBV20-1 to TRBJ2-5, with D unresolved. V was cut by 1 base and J by 4 bases, with 10 bases left in between. CDR3 length: 13 residues. Germline values: CDR1 DFQATT, CDR2 SNEGSKA (reference sequence). CDR3 nucleotide sequence: TGCAGTGCTAGAGTCCCCACGGGAGAGACCCAGTACTTC. It codes for CSARVPTGETQYF.

The chain combines TRBV20-1 with TRBJ2-7; 10 bases agree with TRBD2. Germline CDR1 is DFQATT and CDR2 is SNEGSKA (reference sequence). The CDR3 contains 14 residues. V lost 6 bases, J lost 1 base, and 6 bases stayed unmatched. The CDR3: CSATLAGVSYEQYF. DNA for the CDR3: TGCAGTGCCACTCTAGCGGGAGTGTCCTACGAGCAGTACTTC.

In its sample, this clonotype was seen many times. This chain links TRBV29-1 with TRBJ2-1, with TRBD2 matching 7 bases. Trimming removed 4 bases from V and 0 bases from J; junction bases left unmatched: 3. In germline, CDR1 is SQVTM, CDR2 ANQGSEA. CDR3 length equals 14 residues. CDR3 coding DNA: TGCAGCGTTGGCGGGAGTTCCTCCTACAATGAGCAGTTCTTC. Translated, it gives CSVGGSSSYNEQFF.